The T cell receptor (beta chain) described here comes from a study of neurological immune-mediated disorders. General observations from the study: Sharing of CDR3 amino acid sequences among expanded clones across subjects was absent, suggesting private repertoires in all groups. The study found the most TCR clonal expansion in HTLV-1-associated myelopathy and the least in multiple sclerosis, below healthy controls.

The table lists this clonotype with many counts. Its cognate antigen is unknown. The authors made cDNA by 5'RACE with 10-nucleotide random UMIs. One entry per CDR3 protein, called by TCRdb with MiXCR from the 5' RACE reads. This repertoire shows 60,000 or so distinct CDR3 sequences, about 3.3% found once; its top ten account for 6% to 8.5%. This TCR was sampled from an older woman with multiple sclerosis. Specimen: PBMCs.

The CDR3 DNA reads as TGTGCCAGCAGCGTAGCTCATGCGGGAGGTAATGAGCAGTTCTTC. Amino acid sequence: CASSVAHAGGNEQFF. The gene calls are TRBV9 and TRBJ2-1; TRBD2 aligns across 8 bases. The CDR3 runs to 15 residues. The germline V gene encodes CDR1 SGDLS and CDR2 YYNGEE. After removal of 0 bases from V and 7 bases from J, the junction contained 6 bases not matched to a gene.